This TCR beta chain came from a study of blood T cell repertoires in COVID-19. Whole-study context: The United States, Italy and Spain provided the acute and convalescent COVID-19 samples. T cells, B-cell-depleted T cells, or PBMCs provided the cDNA or gDNA that served as material.

Enrolled during active infection, Seattle patients were then followed longitudinally. Data came from immunoSEQ multiplex PCR; TCRdb stores just in-frame clones and leaves some out. Of roughly 280,000 clones in the sample, approximately 91% were seen once. CDR3 length: 14 amino acids. The junction had 7 bases not matched to a gene; V was cut back by 5 bases and J by 4 bases. Germline V gene data show CDR1 as SGHVS and CDR2 as FQNEAQ. The sequence was obtained from a woman in her twenties or thirties with COVID-19, enrolled during active disease. J is TRBJ1-1 and V is TRBV7-8, with 7 bases that match TRBD1. Sequencing was performed on peripheral blood. The CDR3 DNA reads TGTGCCAGCAGCCCGCGACAGGGCGTCACTGAAGCTTTCTTT. This codes for CASSPRQGVTEAFF.